These 14 T cell receptor beta chains share one sample of origin, sequenced in a study of cytomegalovirus exposure and HLA in healthy donors. The study ran its PCR with 60 Vbeta and 13 Jbeta primers. TCRdb's copy holds only in-frame clones and misses some; the assay was immunoSEQ multiplex PCR. The sample shows roughly 100,000 clones, 65% to 80% of them seen only once. The sequencing sample was made of PBMCs. These receptors all stem from a woman aged 18-30 years in good health and CMV-seropositive.

V is TRBV16 and J is TRBJ1-1; D is unresolved. This CDR3 spans 12 amino acids. Germline V gives CDR1 KGHSY, CDR2 FQNENV. Deletions cut 4 bases from V and 3 bases from J, with 6 bases between. CDR3 coding DNA: TGTGCCAGCAGCCTGAGGGACACTGAAGCTTTCTTT. Amino acid sequence: CASSLRDTEAFF.

The V and J genes are TRBV28 and TRBJ2-3; 11 positions agree with TRBD1. This CDR3 has 18 amino acids. Germline V gives CDR1 MDHEN, CDR2 SYDVKM. Trimming removed 5 bases from V and 1 base from J; junction bases left unmatched: 11. The CDR3 DNA is TGTGCCAGCAGTCCCTTCAGGGGGGGACAGGGGGGCACAGATACGCAGTATTTT. Encoded protein: CASSPFRGGQGGTDTQYF.

This sequence joins TRBV14 and TRBJ2-7; perhaps TRBD1 as D (5 bases). The germline gives CDR1 SGHDN, CDR2 FVKESK. The CDR3 is 12 residues long. V shed 4 bases and J shed 4 bases, with 8 bases lying between them. CDR3 in amino acids: CASSRTPYEQYF. CDR3 coding DNA: TGTGCCAGCAGCCGGACACCGTACGAGCAGTACTTC. The full variable domain, with the rest looked up from reference TRBV14 and TRBJ2-7, is EAGVTQFPSHSVIEKGQTVTLRCDPISGHDNLYWYRRVMGKEIKFLLHFVKESKQDESGMPNNRFLAERTGGTYSTLKVQPAELEDSGVYFCASSRTPYEQYFGPGTRLTVT.

V is TRBV4-1 and J is TRBJ2-5, with 9 bases aligning to TRBD2. The CDR3 length is 15 residues. The germline V gene has CDR1 MGHRA and CDR2 YSYEKL. Germline trimming cut 0 bases from V and 6 bases from J; bases unmatched to any gene: 5. CDR3 DNA sequence: TGCGCCAGCAGCCAAGAGGGCGGGGGGGGAAAGACCCAGTACTTC. It encodes CASSQEGGGGKTQYF.

The chain links TRBV7-6 to TRBJ2-7; TRBD2 might be the D (5 bases). The V gene lost 5 bases and the J gene lost 0 bases, with 8 bases spanning the gap. The CDR3 length is 13 residues. Germline V gene sequence: CDR1 SGHVS, CDR2 FNYEAQ. CDR3 residues: CASSLGNSYEQYF. CDR3 in DNA: TGTGCCAGCAGCCTCGGGAACTCCTACGAGCAGTACTTC. Combining the CDR3 with reference TRBV7-6 and TRBJ2-7 gives the whole variable domain GAGVSQSPRYKVTKRGQDVALRCDPISGHVSLYWYRQALGQGPEFLTYFNYEAQQDKSGLPNDRFSAERPEGSISTLTIQRTEQRDSAMYRCASSLGNSYEQYFGPGTRLTVT.

This clone came up a few times. The J gene is TRBJ2-5, the V gene TRBV29-1; TRBD2 matches at 10 bases. CDR3 length equals 14 residues. The germline V gene has CDR1 SQVTM and CDR2 ANQGSEA. The J segment lost 2 bases and the V segment lost 7 bases, leaving 7 bases of the junction unmatched. The CDR3 protein is CSATGTSVQETQYF. In DNA form, the CDR3 reads TGCAGCGCCACCGGGACTAGCGTGCAAGAGACCCAGTACTTC.

The chain couples TRBV5-6 to TRBJ2-7; 13 nucleotides line up with TRBD2. After removal of 3 bases from V and 4 bases from J, the junction contained 4 bases not matched to a gene. This CDR3 is 15 amino acids long. The germline CDR1 and CDR2 sequences are SGHDT and YYEEEE. CDR3 bases: TGTGCCAGCAGCTATGGGACTAGCGGGAATTACGAGCAGTACTTC. Its translation: CASSYGTSGNYEQYF.

The rearrangement links TRBV4-3 to TRBJ2-1; 8 bases align to TRBD2. Germline CDR1 reads LGHNA; CDR2 reads YSLEER. Trimming took 1 base from V and 0 from J; bases not matched to a gene: 8. This CDR3 comprises 18 residues. CDR3 protein: CASSQVLSGTSSYNEQFF. Here the CDR3 DNA reads TGCGCCAGCAGCCAAGTGCTTAGCGGGACTAGCTCCTACAATGAGCAGTTCTTC.

The rearrangement joins TRBV5-1 to TRBJ2-2; 7 bases are shared with TRBD2. Per the germline V gene, CDR1 is SGHRS and CDR2 is YFSETQ. The CDR3 totals 14 residues. The V segment lost 3 bases and the J segment 3 bases; nucleotides outside the gene matches: 2. The DNA for the CDR3 is TGCGCCAGCAGCTGGGGGGGAGACACCGGGGAGCTGTTTTTT. Its protein is CASSWGGDTGELFF.

The CDR3 loop is CASSQGESGTGWANEKLFF. The CDR3, as DNA: TGCGCCAGCAGCCAAGGAGAATCCGGGACAGGGTGGGCTAATGAAAAACTGTTTTTT. V is TRBV4-1 and J is TRBJ1-4; 9 bases are a match to TRBD1. CDR3 length: 19 amino acids. The junction had 12 bases not matched to a gene; V was cut back by 1 base and J by 3 bases. Per the germline V gene, CDR1 is MGHRA and CDR2 is YSYEKL.

As for this clone: Other DNA sequences from this sample encode an identical CDR3 as well. The chain combines TRBV4-2 with TRBJ2-7, with 13 bases identical to TRBD2. The CDR3 consists of 16 residues. CDR1 is LGHNA and CDR2 is YNFKEQ in the germline V gene. V trimming: 1 base; J trimming: 8 bases; junction bases outside the gene matches: 8. The CDR3 reads CASSQVTSGRANKQYF. DNA for the CDR3: TGTGCCAGCAGCCAAGTTACTAGCGGGAGGGCCAACAAGCAGTACTTC.

This chain joins TRBV14 and TRBJ2-7; 7 bases line up with TRBD1. The germline V gene encodes CDR1 SGHDN and CDR2 FVKESK. The ends lost 4 bases at V and 2 bases at J; junction bases unmatched: 5. This CDR3 has 14 residues. The CDR3 coding sequence is TGTGCCAGCAGCCGGGACAGAGGGCCCTACGAGCAGTACTTC. It translates to CASSRDRGPYEQYF.

This clone was detected only a few times. This sequence joins TRBV5-6 and TRBJ2-1; TRBD1 aligns across 8 bases. The CDR3 covers 16 residues. The ends lost 2 bases at V and 1 base at J; junction bases unmatched: 5. The germline V gene encodes CDR1 SGHDT and CDR2 YYEEEE. The CDR3 DNA sequence: TGTGCCAGCAGCTTAAGCAGGGGGCGGTCCTACAATGAGCAGTTCTTC. Protein sequence: CASSLSRGRSYNEQFF.

Concerning this clone: At one boundary the junction diverges from the germline segment, which might be a read error. The chain has TRBV2 and TRBJ1-5; tentatively, D is TRBD1 (6 bases). Germline values: CDR1 SNHLY, CDR2 FYNNEI. The CDR3 is made up of 13 amino acids. The CDR3: CAGSTLGTFPQHF. The CDR3, as DNA: TGTGCCGGCAGCACTCTAGGGACATTTCCCCAGCATTTT.